A single sample is the source of the 26 T cell receptor beta chains below, sequenced in a study of blood T cell repertoires in COVID-19. The method was immunoSEQ multiplex PCR; TCRdb's version includes in-frame clones alone and lacks a portion of them. The table lists 180,000 or so clones, 86% of them singletons. Sequenced material: peripheral blood. These receptors were taken from a man aged 18 to 30 with acute or convalescent COVID-19.

This rearrangement joins TRBV30 to TRBJ1-2; D is perhaps TRBD1 (6 bases). The CDR3 spans 14 residues. The ends were cut back, 1 base at V and 9 bases at J, with 18 bases in the middle. The germline gives CDR1 GTSNPN, CDR2 SVGIG (reference sequence). The CDR3 DNA is TGTGCCTGGAGTGACCCCCTTACAGGGCCGAGCTACACCTTC. It yields the protein CAWSDPLTGPSYTF.

The rearrangement links TRBV7-2 to TRBJ2-1; 12 bases match TRBD2. This CDR3 is 19 amino acids long. Germline V gene data show CDR1 as SGHTA and CDR2 as FQGNSA. J lost 2 bases, V lost 3 bases, and 11 bases had no gene match. The CDR3 DNA sequence: TGTGCCAGCAGCTTTCGGCTAGCGGGGGGGCATTTGGCCTACAATGAGCAGTTCTTC. The encoded protein is CASSFRLAGGHLAYNEQFF. The full variable domain, rest sourced from reference TRBV7-2 and TRBJ2-1, is GAGVSQSPSNKVTEKGKDVELRCDPISGHTALYWYRQSLGQGLEFLIYFQGNSAPDKSGLPSDRFSAERTGGSVSTLTIQRTQQEDSAVYLCASSFRLAGGHLAYNEQFFGPGTRLTVL.

This chain links TRBV7-9 with TRBJ2-2; 9 bases line up with TRBD2. J was trimmed by 6 bases and V by 5 bases; bases with no gene match: 7. Looked up from germline, CDR1 is SEHNR and CDR2 is FQNEAQ (reference sequence). This CDR3 contains 15 residues. CDR3: CASSPFSGGAGELFF. CDR3 in DNA: TGTGCCAGCAGCCCTTTTAGCGGGGGTGCCGGGGAGCTGTTTTTT.

V is TRBV19 and J is TRBJ2-3; the match to TRBD1 covers 8 bases. The CDR3 loop spans 15 amino acids. With V trimmed by 7 bases and J by 6 bases, 12 bases remained unmatched. The germline gives CDR1 LNHDA, CDR2 SQIVND (reference sequence). The CDR3 nucleotides read TGTGCCAGTATTCCCGGGACAGGATTTTTGGATACGCAGTATTTT. Protein: CASIPGTGFLDTQYF.

This chain connects TRBV30 to TRBJ1-2; TRBD1 matches at 9 bases. The V and J ends lost 4 bases and 8 bases, in that order; junction bases with no gene match: 20. Germline lookup yields CDR1 GTSNPN and CDR2 SVGIG (reference sequence). CDR3 length: 17 residues. Written as DNA, the CDR3 is TGTGCCTGGATAAGCGGGGGACAGGGTCGCCTCACAGGCGGCTACACCTTC. As protein: CAWISGGQGRLTGGYTF.

Points on this clone: This same CDR3 is encoded by further DNA sequences in the sample. J is TRBJ2-3 and V is TRBV4-1; D gene uncertain. The CDR3 spans 13 residues. Germline CDR1 and CDR2: MGHRA and YSYEKL. V lost 1 base, J lost 0 bases, and 2 bases lay in between. The CDR3 spells CASSQASTDTQYF. The CDR3 coding sequence is TGCGCCAGCAGCCAAGCTAGCACAGATACGCAGTATTTT.

This clone was recorded only once. This chain connects TRBV7-9 to TRBJ1-6; maybe TRBD1 (5 bases). CDR3 size: 14 residues. Between the trimmed V and J ends, which lost 5 bases and 10 bases, there was a span of 15 bases. CDR1 is SEHNR, CDR2 FQNEAQ, per germline (reference sequence). The CDR3 loop is CASSRDSLPSPLHF. DNA for the CDR3: TGTGCCAGCAGCAGGGACTCTCTCCCCTCACCCCTCCACTTT.

The chain couples TRBV10-1 to TRBJ1-1; 7 bases are a match to TRBD1. The CDR3 has 16 amino acids. J was trimmed by 3 bases and V by 2 bases; bases with no gene match: 9. In germline, CDR1 is WNHNN, CDR2 SYGVQD (reference sequence). The CDR3 coding sequence is TGCGCCAGCAGTGAGAGGCCAGGGGGGAGAGACACTGAAGCTTTCTTT. This encodes CASSERPGGRDTEAFF.

The genes are TRBV6-5 and TRBJ1-4; a possible D gene is TRBD1 (6 bases). This CDR3 is built from 15 residues. V lost 6 bases to trimming and J lost 7 bases, with 18 bases between them. Germline lookup yields CDR1 MNHEY and CDR2 SVGAGI. CDR3: CASSRAQGSIEKLFF. The CDR3 DNA reads TGTGCCAGCAGCCGCGCACAGGGTAGTATTGAAAAACTGTTTTTT.

V is TRBV14 and J is TRBJ1-1; D is ambiguous. Trimming took 7 bases from V and 5 from J, leaving 17 bases between them. Germline assignment: CDR1 SGHDN and CDR2 FVKESK. The length of the CDR3 is 14 residues. In DNA form, the CDR3 reads TGTGCCAGCACGCGGGATACGGTTGGGACTGAAGCTTTCTTT. Translation: CASTRDTVGTEAFF.

This sequence joins TRBV19 and TRBJ1-2; D is perhaps TRBD1 (5 bases). V was clipped by 5 bases and J by 14 bases, with 18 bases between them. The germline CDR1 and CDR2 sequences are LNHDA and SQIVND (reference sequence). This CDR3 has 12 amino acids. The CDR3: CASSPDSFYWTF. As DNA, the CDR3 is TGTGCCAGTAGTCCCGACAGCTTTTACTGGACCTTC.

The chain has TRBV24-1 and TRBJ2-5, with 9 bases matching TRBD1. V gave up 3 bases and J gave up 10 bases; unmatched junction bases: 11. The CDR3 covers 15 residues. Germline CDR1 KGHDR, CDR2 SFDVKD. The CDR3 bases are TGTGCCACCAGTGATCAACCACCGGGACAGGGAATCCAGTACTTC. Translation gives CATSDQPPGQGIQYF.

The rearrangement links TRBV7-2 to TRBJ1-5; D call uncertain. CDR1 and CDR2 (germline): SGHTA, FQGNSA. Trimming shortened V by 0 bases and J by 2 bases, and 11 bases separated the two germline ends. CDR3 length: 16 amino acids. In nucleotides, the CDR3 is TGTGCCAGCAGCTTAGCCCTCAGGTCGGGCAATCAGCCCCAGCATTTT. This sequence encodes CASSLALRSGNQPQHF.

The CDR3 loop reads CASTKQGFTEAFF. The CDR3 DNA is TGTGCCAGCACAAAACAGGGGTTCACTGAAGCTTTCTTT. This chain links TRBV27 with TRBJ1-1, with 7 bases that match TRBD1. The CDR3 consists of 13 residues. Per the germline V gene, CDR1 is MNHEY and CDR2 is SMNVEV (reference sequence). Trimming at V came to 7 bases and at J to 4 bases, leaving 6 bases not matched to a gene.

V and J are TRBV6-5 and TRBJ2-3, with 8 bases fitting TRBD2. Germline-derived CDR1 and CDR2 are MNHEY and SVGAGI. Trimming removed 10 bases from V and 3 bases from J; junction bases left unmatched: 9. This CDR3 has 14 residues. The CDR3 sequence is CATTRGGATDTQYF. CDR3 nucleotides: TGTGCCACCACCCGGGGGGGGGCGACAGATACGCAGTATTTT.

The chain has TRBV4-1 and TRBJ1-4; the D gene is possibly TRBD1 (6 bases). The germline V gene encodes CDR1 MGHRA and CDR2 YSYEKL. Between the trimmed V and J ends, which lost 0 bases and 4 bases, there was a span of 12 bases. This CDR3 comprises 16 residues. CDR3 amino acids: CASSQDDRLNNEKLFF. The CDR3 nucleotides read TGCGCCAGCAGCCAAGATGACAGGCTTAATAATGAAAAACTGTTTTTT.

This chain connects TRBV4-1 to TRBJ2-5; 11 nucleotides line up with TRBD2. The CDR3 is made up of 15 amino acids. Trimming took 4 bases from V and 5 from J; bases not matched to a gene: 6. Per the germline V gene, CDR1 is MGHRA and CDR2 is YSYEKL. The CDR3 loop reads CASSPLAGGDETQYF. As DNA, the CDR3 is TGCGCCAGCAGCCCTCTAGCGGGGGGTGATGAGACCCAGTACTTC.

The CDR3 nucleotides read TGTGCCAGTACCCTAAATCACGCAGAGACCCAGTACTTC. Its protein product is CASTLNHAETQYF. This chain uses TRBV2 with TRBJ2-5; D is unresolved. Germline assignment: CDR1 SNHLY and CDR2 FYNNEI. Trimming pared 9 bases from V and 4 bases from J, leaving 15 bases between. The CDR3 length is 13 residues.

DNA of the CDR3: TGTGCCAGCAGCCGGGAGGGGTATCGCAATCAGCCCCAGCATTTT. Its protein is CASSREGYRNQPQHF. This chain uses TRBV6-7 with TRBJ1-5; TRBD1 is a possible D gene (5 bases). TRBV6-7 is sorted into the ORF group, with uncertain function. CDR3 length equals 15 residues. V was trimmed by 6 bases and J by 2 bases, leaving 14 bases between them.

This chain links TRBV5-1 with TRBJ1-1; D possibly corresponds to TRBD1 (6 bases). The CDR3 has 13 residues. Germline loops: CDR1 SGHRS, CDR2 YFSETQ. The germline V and J ends were trimmed by 6 bases and 1 base, with 10 bases remaining between them. The CDR3 nucleotides are TGCGCCAGCAACAGGGTTGGGAACACTGAAGCTTTCTTT. Amino acids: CASNRVGNTEAFF.

This chain's CDR3 is CASSLEGASTDTQYF. The CDR3 DNA sequence: TGCGCCAGCAGCTTGGAAGGGGCCAGCACAGATACGCAGTATTTT. V gene TRBV5-1 combines with J gene TRBJ2-3; a possible D gene is TRBD1 (5 bases). The CDR3 is made up of 15 amino acids. V was clipped by 0 bases and J by 0 bases, with 8 bases between them. Germline V CDR1 and CDR2: SGHRS, YFSETQ.

The chain has TRBV5-1 and TRBJ1-1, with D perhaps matching TRBD1 (5 bases). Germline V gene lookup returns CDR1 SGHRS and CDR2 YFSETQ. The CDR3 contains 15 residues. V was trimmed by 0 bases and J by 1 base, leaving 10 bases between them. The CDR3 nucleotides are TGCGCCAGCAGCTTGGGCGGGGCCGGGAACACTGAAGCTTTCTTT. This encodes CASSLGGAGNTEAFF.

The chain employs TRBV9 and TRBJ1-2, with D maybe TRBD1 (5 bases). The V and J ends lost 0 bases and 0 bases respectively, with 9 bases between them. The germline CDR1 and CDR2 sequences are SGDLS and YYNGEE. CDR3 length: 15 residues. CDR3 residues: CASSVGRASNYGYTF. The CDR3 DNA is TGTGCCAGCAGCGTAGGCAGGGCTTCTAACTATGGCTACACCTTC.

The V gene is TRBV5-4, the J gene TRBJ1-6, with D possibly matching TRBD1 (6 bases). Germline V gene lookup returns CDR1 SGHNT and CDR2 YYREEE (reference sequence). The CDR3 runs 15 residues. V dropped 4 bases and J dropped 9 bases, with 17 bases sitting between them. CDR3 sequence reads: CASSTLQGESSPLHF. The CDR3 region has the DNA TGTGCCAGCAGCACGCTACAGGGAGAATCTTCACCCCTCCACTTT.

This chain joins TRBV7-9 and TRBJ2-5, with 14 bases aligning to TRBD2. The CDR3 covers 15 residues. Germline lookup yields CDR1 SEHNR and CDR2 FQNEAQ (reference sequence). With 4 bases clipped from V and 4 bases from J, the junction kept 2 bases outside the gene matches. CDR3 bases: TGTGCCAGCAGCTCCGGACTAGCGGGAGGAGAGACCCAGTACTTC. It is translated as CASSSGLAGGETQYF.

The gene calls are TRBV4-1 and TRBJ2-1; 13 bases are shared with TRBD2. With V trimmed by 3 bases and J by 8 bases, 10 bases remained unmatched. Germline loops: CDR1 MGHRA, CDR2 YSYEKL. This CDR3 spans 17 amino acids. The CDR3 loop is CASSQKKLAGGLYEQFF. The DNA for the CDR3 is TGCGCCAGCAGCCAGAAGAAACTAGCGGGGGGGCTGTATGAGCAGTTCTTC.